These 28 T cell receptor beta chains came from one sample sequenced in a study of CD8 T cells in ankylosing spondylitis. Their antigen targets remain unknown. TCRdb recomputed calls from the 5' RACE reads with MiXCR, one row per CDR3 protein. The table shows more than 500,000 distinct CDR3 sequences, with roughly 5% occurring only once. The study, taken as a whole, reports: Ankylosing spondylitis blood appeared to be characterized by a TCR beta motif of roughly eight highly homologous variants.

Sequencing was performed on blood, either unsorted or a sorted T cell fraction (not recorded which). The receptors were sampled from a male donor with ankylosing spondylitis.

This clonotype has just a few counts. The chain couples TRBV27 to TRBJ2-1; D unresolved. The CDR3 has 14 amino acids. The germline V and J ends were trimmed by 7 bases and 1 base, with 11 bases remaining between them. Germline V lookup: CDR1 MNHEY, CDR2 SMNVEV (reference sequence). The CDR3 loop reads CASKKVPSYNEQFF. The CDR3 DNA is TGTGCCAGCAAAAAGGTCCCTTCCTACAATGAGCAGTTCTTC.

The CDR3 DNA reads TGTGCCAGCAGTTTTGGGGAGATGGGGTACGAGCAGTACTTC. It is translated as CASSFGEMGYEQYF. V is TRBV12-3 or TRBV12-4 and J is TRBJ2-7, with D possibly TRBD2 on 5 matching bases. This CDR3 is 14 amino acids long. Trimming pared 3 bases from V and 4 bases from J, leaving 13 bases between.

This clonotype was counted ten times or more. V is TRBV7-9 and J is TRBJ1-2; possibly TRBD1 for D (5 bases). Germline V gene data show CDR1 as SEHNR and CDR2 as FQNEAQ (reference sequence). The CDR3 has 13 amino acids. Trimming took 6 bases from V and 8 from J, leaving 16 bases between them. Written as DNA, the CDR3 is TGTGCCAGCAGTCGGGGGGACGACGCGGGCTACACCTTC. Translation: CASSRGDDAGYTF.

This clonotype appeared many times. The chain couples TRBV16 to TRBJ1-6; 7 bases agree with TRBD1. CDR1 and CDR2 (germline): KGHSY, FQNENV. With 1 base clipped from V and 10 bases from J, the junction kept 7 bases outside the gene matches. The CDR3 is made up of 15 amino acids. For the CDR3, the DNA is TGTGCCAGCAGCCAATTAAAGGGGGCGAAATCACCCCTCCACTTT. Translation: CASSQLKGAKSPLHF. The complete variable domain, with remaining parts taken from reference TRBV16 and TRBJ1-6, reads GEEVAQTPKHLVRGEGQKAKLYCAPIKGHSYVFWYQQVLKNEFKFLISFQNENVFDETGMPKERFSAKCLPNSPCSLEIQATKLEDSAVYFCASSQLKGAKSPLHFGNGTRLTVT.

This clonotype was counted ten times or more. The CDR3 sequence is CASSHRDISYEQYF. CDR3 sequence (DNA): TGTGCCAGCAGTCACCGGGACATCTCCTACGAGCAGTACTTC. The chain employs TRBV6-2 or TRBV6-3 and TRBJ2-7, with D maybe TRBD1 (6 bases). The CDR3 covers 14 residues. V shed 5 bases and J shed 0 bases, with 11 bases lying between them. Germline V gives CDR1 MNHEY, CDR2 SVGEGT.

The rearrangement links TRBV2 to TRBJ1-1; 9 bases fit TRBD1. The V and J ends lost 3 bases and 5 bases, in that order; junction bases with no gene match: 4. In germline, CDR1 is SNHLY, CDR2 FYNNEI. This CDR3 has 14 residues. This chain's CDR3 is CASSEDRGGTEAFF. In DNA form, the CDR3 reads TGTGCCAGCAGTGAGGACAGGGGAGGGACTGAAGCTTTCTTT.

The rearrangement links TRBV5-6 to TRBJ2-2; no reliable D call. The germline gives CDR1 SGHDT, CDR2 YYEEEE. There are 12 residues in the CDR3. V was trimmed by 6 bases and J by 5 bases, leaving 8 bases between them. This CDR3 reads CASTYGTGELFF. As DNA, the CDR3 is TGTGCCAGCACCTACGGGACCGGGGAGCTGTTTTTT.

This clonotype was counted ten times or more. The chain couples TRBV29-1 to TRBJ1-1; 9 positions match TRBD1. The length of the CDR3 is 13 residues. Germline V gives CDR1 SQVTM, CDR2 ANQGSEA. V dropped 7 bases and J dropped 0; count of bases not matched to a gene: 3. DNA of the CDR3: TGCAGCGCCGGGACAGGGTTGAACACTGAAGCTTTCTTT. This translates into CSAGTGLNTEAFF.

The rearrangement links TRBV7-2 to TRBJ2-6; D gene uncertain. The germline CDR1 and CDR2 sequences are SGHTA and FQGNSA. CDR3 length: 16 residues. V lost 8 bases, J lost 0 bases, and 14 bases lay in between. The DNA of the CDR3 is TGTGCCAGCGGCTCAGACGGAAGCTCTGGGGCCAACGTCCTGACTTTC. It codes for CASGSDGSSGANVLTF.

This clonotype was seen a handful of times. The J gene is TRBJ1-2, the V gene TRBV12-3 or TRBV12-4, with D possibly TRBD1 on 6 matching bases. This CDR3 has 14 residues. Deletions cut 6 bases from V and 4 bases from J, with 15 bases between. CDR3 in amino acids: CASSHSVTGYGYTF. The CDR3 DNA is TGTGCCAGCAGCCATTCGGTGACAGGCTATGGCTACACCTTC.

This clonotype was recorded many times. The J gene is TRBJ2-1, the V gene TRBV24-1, with a tentative D call TRBD2 (7 bases). The length of the CDR3 is 13 residues. Looked up from germline, CDR1 is KGHDR and CDR2 is SFDVKD. V was cut by 8 bases and J by 6 bases, with 13 bases left in between. The CDR3 protein is CATKRGGGNEQFF. The CDR3 DNA is TGTGCCACCAAAAGGGGAGGGGGCAATGAGCAGTTCTTC.

This clonotype was detected only a few times. A read error is possible here, since a much larger clone lies one base away. V and J are TRBV5-1 and TRBJ2-7; 11 nucleotides agree with TRBD2. This CDR3 comprises 13 residues. The ends lost 5 bases at V and 7 bases at J; junction bases unmatched: 5. The germline V gene encodes CDR1 SGHRS and CDR2 YFSETQ. The CDR3: CASSHSGRAEQYF. The DNA for the CDR3 is TGCGCCAGCAGTCATAGCGGGAGGGCAGAGCAGTACTTC.

This clonotype was recorded many times. CDR3 region: CASSRIPIERQETQYF. The DNA for the CDR3 is TGTGCCAGCAGTCGCATCCCCATTGAGAGGCAAGAGACCCAGTACTTC. V gene TRBV7-6 combines with J gene TRBJ2-5; D gene unclear. V dropped 6 bases and J dropped 2 bases, with 19 bases sitting between them. This CDR3 comprises 16 residues. Germline V gives CDR1 SGHVS, CDR2 FNYEAQ.

The rearrangement joins TRBV7-9 to TRBJ1-4; a possible D gene is TRBD1 (6 bases). The CDR3 loop spans 15 amino acids. Trimming removed 5 bases at V and 5 bases at J, with 15 bases between. Germline V gene sequence: CDR1 SEHNR, CDR2 FQNEAQ (reference sequence). This chain's CDR3 is CASSRGQPLNEKLFF. For the CDR3, the DNA is TGTGCCAGCAGCAGAGGACAGCCGCTAAATGAAAAACTGTTTTTT.

This clonotype appeared a few times. The rearrangement uses TRBV6-5 and TRBJ2-7; weak D call: TRBD2 (5 bases). CDR1 MNHEY and CDR2 SVGAGI come from the germline V gene. V was trimmed by 0 bases and J by 6 bases, leaving 15 bases between them. The CDR3 contains 15 residues. The CDR3 sequence: CASSYSLGGAGEQYF. The CDR3 DNA follows: TGTGCCAGCAGTTACTCGTTAGGCGGCGCGGGCGAGCAGTACTTC.

Ten or more counts support this clonotype. The chain's CDR3 is CASRRQGTNTEAFF. CDR3 in DNA: TGTGCCAGCAGACGACAGGGCACGAACACTGAAGCTTTCTTT. This sequence joins TRBV7-2 and TRBJ1-1; 7 bases are shared with TRBD1. V shed 6 bases and J 1 base; nucleotides not matched to a gene: 5. Per germline, CDR1 SGHTA and CDR2 FQGNSA. CDR3 length: 14 residues.

The chain uses TRBV2 and TRBJ2-5; D perhaps matches TRBD1 (7 bases). Germline CDR1 SNHLY, CDR2 FYNNEI. This CDR3 has 15 amino acids. V was cut by 5 bases and J by 4 bases, with 17 bases left in between. CDR3 sequence: CASSLDRWRGETQYF. The CDR3 DNA is TGTGCCAGCAGTTTGGACAGGTGGAGGGGAGAGACCCAGTACTTC.

This clonotype has a count of ten or more. The gene calls are TRBV10-3 and TRBJ1-6; TRBD1 is a possible D gene (5 bases). This CDR3 has 14 amino acids. Between the trimmed V and J ends, which lost 6 bases and 10 bases, there was a span of 16 bases. The germline V gene encodes CDR1 ENHRY and CDR2 SYGVKD. The CDR3 here is CAIRDGGKGSPLHF. In DNA, the CDR3 is TGTGCCATCAGGGACGGGGGAAAGGGCTCACCCCTCCACTTT.

This clonotype was seen ten or more times. The V and J genes are TRBV10-3 and TRBJ1-5, with 7 bases aligning to TRBD1. The CDR3 covers 13 residues. Per germline, CDR1 ENHRY and CDR2 SYGVKD. The ends lost 6 bases at V and 6 bases at J; junction bases unmatched: 5. This CDR3 reads CAIRSDRVQPQHF. The CDR3 nucleotides read TGTGCCATCAGGAGCGACAGGGTTCAGCCCCAGCATTTT.

This clonotype has ten or more counts. The V and J genes are TRBV4-1 and TRBJ1-1; weak D call: TRBD1 (5 bases). Germline-derived CDR1 and CDR2 are MGHRA and YSYEKL. The CDR3 covers 16 residues. V was trimmed by 0 bases and J by 4 bases, leaving 15 bases between them. In DNA form, the CDR3 reads TGCGCCAGCAGCCAAGAATCCGACAGCTACTTCACTGAAGCTTTCTTT. The encoded protein is CASSQESDSYFTEAFF.

In this sample, this clonotype turned up many times. The chain employs TRBV29-1 and TRBJ2-7, with D unclear. Germline V gene sequence: CDR1 SQVTM, CDR2 ANQGSEA. Trimming stripped 7 bases from V and 6 bases from J, with 7 bases between. The CDR3 loop spans 9 amino acids. The CDR3 nucleotides are TGCAGCGACCCCTTCGAGCAGTACTTC. Amino acid sequence: CSDPFEQYF.

This clonotype has more than one count but fewer than ten. V and J are TRBV9 and TRBJ2-2, with TRBD1 matching 7 bases. J was trimmed by 4 bases and V by 3 bases; bases with no gene match: 9. The CDR3 consists of 16 residues. Germline-derived CDR1 and CDR2 are SGDLS and YYNGEE. CDR3 bases: TGTGCCAGCAGCGCGAGGGACAGCAGCGGCACCGGGGAGCTGTTTTTT. This encodes CASSARDSSGTGELFF. The variable domain in full, completed from reference TRBV9 and TRBJ2-2, reads DSGVTQTPKHLITATGQRVTLRCSPRSGDLSVYWYQQSLDQGLQFLIQYYNGEERAKGNILERFSAQQFPDLHSELNLSSLELGDSALYFCASSARDSSGTGELFFGEGSRLTVL.

The chain uses TRBV18 and TRBJ2-7; a possible D gene is TRBD1 (6 bases). Germline V gives CDR1 KGHSH, CDR2 LQKENI. The CDR3 covers 13 residues. Trimming took off 3 bases at V and 6 bases at J, with 12 bases between the two ends. The CDR3 region is CASSPDRLLEQYF. The CDR3 nucleotides are TGTGCCAGCTCACCCGACAGGCTGCTCGAGCAGTACTTC.

This clonotype was recorded many times. Sequence at one end of the junction differs from germline and may be a read error. The chain has TRBV7-9 and TRBJ2-7, with D perhaps being TRBD1 or TRBD2 (5 bases each). Germline V gene data show CDR1 as SEHNR and CDR2 as FQNEAQ (reference sequence). This CDR3 spans 11 amino acids. Here the CDR3 reads CASSLAGTFNF. The DNA for the CDR3 is TGTGCCAGCAGCTTAGCGGGGACGTTCAACTTC.

In this sample, this clonotype turned up many times. This chain links TRBV12-3 or TRBV12-4 with TRBJ2-3; TRBD2 agrees at 10 bases. V trimming: 6 bases; J trimming: 0 bases; junction bases outside the gene matches: 6. The CDR3 consists of 16 residues. The CDR3 sequence is CASSRGLAASTDTQYF. The CDR3, as DNA: TGTGCCAGCAGCCGCGGACTAGCGGCTAGCACAGATACGCAGTATTTT.

This clonotype was seen repeatedly, ten times or more. V and J are TRBV7-9 and TRBJ1-2; D remains ambiguous. Germline CDR1 is SEHNR and CDR2 is FQNEAQ (reference sequence). This CDR3 comprises 11 residues. The V end lost 11 bases, the J end lost 6 bases, and 13 bases lay between the germline ends. This CDR3 reads CAGEGGNGYTF. DNA for the CDR3: TGTGCCGGAGAGGGAGGAAATGGCTACACCTTC.

This clonotype was recorded many times. V and J are TRBV5-5 and TRBJ2-7; maybe TRBD2 (5 bases). Germline CDR1 reads SGHKS; CDR2 reads YYEKEE (reference sequence). The CDR3 length is 15 residues. V was shortened by 1 base and J by 4 bases, with 15 bases between the two germline ends. The CDR3 bases are TGTGCCAGCAGCTTGAGGACTGCTCTTTTTTACGAGCAGTACTTC. This codes for CASSLRTALFYEQYF.

This clonotype was recorded many times. V gene TRBV15 combines with J gene TRBJ2-1, with 7 bases fitting TRBD1. V lost 4 bases, J lost 2 bases, and 11 bases stayed unmatched. The CDR3 sequence is 17 residues long. The germline V gene encodes CDR1 LNHNV and CDR2 YYDKDF (reference sequence). DNA for the CDR3: TGTGCCACCAGCAAAGACCTACAGGGGCGGCCCTACAATGAGCAGTTCTTC. The encoded protein is CATSKDLQGRPYNEQFF.